A selection of T cell receptor beta chains follows, all from one sample in a study of metastatic and nonmetastatic thyroid tumors. MiXCR was used by TCRdb to re-call the PCR reads. The table lists 30,000 to 45,000 clones, 20% of them singletons. Sequences were obtained from blood. Receptors were obtained from a female donor with papillary thyroid cancer or a benign thyroid nodule (not recorded which). Some clones in this sample may be carry-over from other donors' samples. Each CDR3 is given with its conserved first and last residue. The D gene is left open where the match is weak. Rows may omit the clone size; those that give it use once, few, many or a size class.

TRBV12-3/TRBV12-4	NA	few	TRBJ2-2	TGTGCCAGCAGTTTAAAGTGTGGCGGGGATCTGTTTTTT	CASSLKCGGDLFF
TRBV5-1	NA	NA	TRBJ2-5	TGCGCAAGCAGCTTCTCAGAGACCCAGTACTTC	CASSFSETQYF
TRBV28	TRBD2	NA	TRBJ2-3	TGTGCCAGCATCCCCTGGGGACTAGCGGGAAGGCCAGATACGCAGTATTTT	CASIPWGLAGRPDTQYF
TRBV10-1	NA	medium-sized	TRBJ2-2	TGCGCCAGCAGTGTAGACGTCACCGGGGAGCTGTTTTTT	CASSVDVTGELFF
TRBV5-6	NA	few	TRBJ1-2	TGTGCCAGCAGCCAGGATGCTGTTGGCTACACCTTC	CASSQDAVGYTF
TRBV5-1	NA	many	TRBJ2-3	TGCGCCAGCAGCTTCCGCGCGGCAGGGCCAGATACGCAGTATTTT	CASSFRAAGPDTQYF
TRBV15	TRBD2	many	TRBJ2-1	TGTGCCACCAGCAGAGATCTCGCGGGAGGGTACAATGAGCAGTTCTTC	CATSRDLAGGYNEQFF
TRBV28	NA	few	TRBJ1-5	TGTGCCAGCACCGAGGGGGGAACAGATCATCCGCAGCATTTT	CASTEGGTDHPQHF
TRBV11-2	TRBD1	NA	TRBJ2-2	TGTGCCAGCATCCACCGACAGGGGGGCTACACCGGGGAGCTGTTTTTT	CASIHRQGGYTGELFF
TRBV2	NA	few	TRBJ1-2	TGTGCCAGCAGTGAGCGAGGGGACAATGGCTACACCTTC	CASSERGDNGYTF
TRBV2	NA	NA	TRBJ1-2	TGTGCCAGCAGGGCCAACAGGTGGCGCGGCTATGGCTACACCTTC	CASRANRWRGYGYTF
TRBV10-3	NA	NA	TRBJ2-7	TGTGCCATCAGTGAGATGAAGTATCAGTACTTC	CAISEMKYQYF
TRBV4-2	TRBD1	NA	TRBJ1-2	TGTGCCAGCAGCCAAGCCGGGACAGGGGCCCTCTATGGCTACACCTTC	CASSQAGTGALYGYTF
TRBV5-6	NA	many	TRBJ1-5	TGTGCCAGCAGCTTGGGTGGGGGGGCTGGCAATCAGCCCCAGCATTTT	CASSLGGGAGNQPQHF